This T cell receptor (beta chain) comes out of a study of blood T cell repertoires in COVID-19. Across the study: Sources were T cells, B-cell-depleted T cells, or PBMCs; the material itself was cDNA or gDNA.

This CDR3 spans 19 amino acids. Germline V CDR1 and CDR2: LGHNA, YNFKEQ. Deletions cut 2 bases from V and 0 bases from J, with 17 bases between. Under the authors' procedure: Amplifying reference gene primers gave estimates of nucleated cell counts. TCRdb's copy holds only in-frame clones and misses some; the assay was immunoSEQ multiplex PCR. V and J calls and clone size are as listed in that table; D and trimming were resolved from the DNA. The sample consists of around 340,000 clones, 80% to 90% of them appearing once. Clinical history as reported by participants underpinned cohort assignment. The chain links TRBV4-2 to TRBJ2-6; TRBD2 might be the D (7 bases). The sample was PBMCs or T cells enriched from blood (not recorded which). The receptor comes from a woman in her 40s with acute COVID-19. The CDR3 coding sequence is TGTGCCAGCAGCCAATTTATACGGGGGGCAAGCTCTGGGGCCAACGTCCTGACTTTC. It codes for CASSQFIRGASSGANVLTF.